This T cell receptor beta chain comes out of a study of blood T cell repertoires in COVID-19. About the study: T cells, B-cell-depleted T cells, or PBMCs provided the cDNA or gDNA that served as material.

Germline V gene lookup returns CDR1 GTSNPN and CDR2 SVGIG (reference sequence). V shed 7 bases and J 5 bases; nucleotides not matched to a gene: 12. The CDR3 contains 14 residues. In the original workflow: By means of reference gene primer amplification, nucleated cell counts were estimated. Sequencing used immunoSEQ multiplex PCR; TCRdb keeps in-frame clones, though not all of them. The D gene and trimming were derived from the DNA, and the V and J assignments and clone size from that table. Counted here are approximately 90,000 clones, 78% occurring once; the ten biggest clones make up approximately 6.3%.

V and J are TRBV30 and TRBJ2-7; 9 positions agree with TRBD1. The receptor comes from a man in his 70s with COVID-19, enrolled during active disease. Input material: peripheral blood. The DNA of the CDR3 is TGTGCCTCGTCCAAGGGGACAGGGAGAGACGAGCAGTACTTC. The encoded protein is CASSKGTGRDEQYF. Using reference TRBV30 and TRBJ2-7 for the parts outside the CDR3, the full variable domain is SQTIHQWPATLVQPVGSPLSLECTVEGTSNPNLYWYRQAAGRGLQLLFYSVGIGQISSEVPQNLSASRPQDRQFILSSKKLLLSDSGFYLCASSKGTGRDEQYFGPGTRLTVT.